This TCR beta chain was sequenced during a study of shared clonotypes between healthy human individuals. Study conclusions and caveats: Estimated clonotype richness was generally higher in naive than memory subsets. Rarefaction exposed incomplete sorted-subset sequencing despite large depth. In a few donors, around 5.5% of naive CD4 clonotypes appeared in common.

Deletions cut 3 bases from V and 7 bases from J, with 20 bases between. CDR3 length: 16 amino acids. CDR1 and CDR2 (germline): SGHRS, YFSETQ. Points on this clone: Its specificity is not known. Other DNA sequences in the same sample also yield this CDR3.

The assay was run at deep level. This table comes from immunoSEQ multiplex PCR, and its TCRdb copy is limited to in-frame clones, with some not included. The repertoire holds 2 million to 3 million clones, with more than 85% as singletons. Sequenced sample: naive CD4+ T cells from PBMCs. Noted subset: CD45RA+ positively selected. The J gene is TRBJ1-3, the V gene TRBV5-1; D not certain. The clonotype originates from a man aged 18 to 35 in good health. Some clones in this sample may be carry-over from other donors' samples. The CDR3 sequence is CASSSHPKEIGNTIYF. DNA of the CDR3: TGCGCCAGCAGCTCCCACCCAAAGGAGATCGGGAACACCATATATTTT.